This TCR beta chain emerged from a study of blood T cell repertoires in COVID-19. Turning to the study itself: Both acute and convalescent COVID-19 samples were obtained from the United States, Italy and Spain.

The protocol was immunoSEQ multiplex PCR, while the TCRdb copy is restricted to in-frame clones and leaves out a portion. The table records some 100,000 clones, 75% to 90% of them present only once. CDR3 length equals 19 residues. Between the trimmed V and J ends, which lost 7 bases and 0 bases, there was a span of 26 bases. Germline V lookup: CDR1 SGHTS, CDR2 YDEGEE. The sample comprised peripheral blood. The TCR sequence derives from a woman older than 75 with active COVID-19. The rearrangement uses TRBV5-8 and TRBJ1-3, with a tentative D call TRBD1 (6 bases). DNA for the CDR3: TGTGCCAGCCAGAACTTACGGGACCCAGGGGTGAGCTCTGGAAACACCATATATTTT. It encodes CASQNLRDPGVSSGNTIYF.